This TCR beta chain came from a study of shared T cell receptors in the human thymus. This clone was counted a few times. Germline-derived CDR1 and CDR2 are LNHDA and SQIVND (reference sequence). CDR3 size: 16 residues. The junction had 9 bases not matched to a gene; V was cut back by 5 bases and J by 0 bases. Only in-frame clones appear in the TCRdb table, and some are missing; sequencing was by immunoSEQ multiplex PCR. The data show about 500,000 clones, 75% to 80% seen once. This same sample was also part of a study on human thymus T cells. From that report: Thymic tissue was derived from resections collected during corrective heart surgery. Seemingly biased V and J gene usage marked thymic and blood repertoires. Unrelated individuals were reported by related research to share highly overlapping thymic repertoires.

Sequences were obtained from thymocytes. The chain is built from TRBV19 and TRBJ2-7; 8 nucleotides agree with TRBD2. The source is a boy less than two years old with a congenital heart defect. CDR3: CASSVPGTRNSYEQYF. The CDR3 DNA reads as TGTGCCAGTAGTGTACCCGGGACTAGGAACTCCTACGAGCAGTACTTC.